This entry features one T cell receptor beta chain sequence. What it binds is unknown. This specimen comes from a study of T cell responses to AZD1222 COVID-19 vaccine. Regarding the study as a whole: The study identified only six AZD1222 recipients as seropositive at baseline. Repertoire collection took place solely once the T cell response had peaked. Reports say nearly half of spike-specific TCRs go after unmutated variant regions.

Sequencing was performed with immunoSEQ multiplex PCR; in TCRdb, only in-frame clones are kept and a portion is missing. This sample carries 100,000 to 150,000 clones, roughly 91% of them seen once, and the ten largest clones take approximately 1.1%. Germline V gene data show CDR1 as SGHDN and CDR2 as FVKESK. This CDR3 spans 13 amino acids. Between the trimmed V and J ends, which lost 0 bases and 2 bases, there was a span of 4 bases. The TCR originated in an adult who received the AZD1222 COVID-19 vaccine. This specimen consisted of peripheral blood, obtained 28 days after the second AZD1222 dose. The chain joins TRBV14 to TRBJ1-1; the D is unclear. CDR3 sequence (DNA): TGTGCCAGCAGCCAAGATCCAAACACTGAAGCTTTCTTT. This sequence encodes CASSQDPNTEAFF.